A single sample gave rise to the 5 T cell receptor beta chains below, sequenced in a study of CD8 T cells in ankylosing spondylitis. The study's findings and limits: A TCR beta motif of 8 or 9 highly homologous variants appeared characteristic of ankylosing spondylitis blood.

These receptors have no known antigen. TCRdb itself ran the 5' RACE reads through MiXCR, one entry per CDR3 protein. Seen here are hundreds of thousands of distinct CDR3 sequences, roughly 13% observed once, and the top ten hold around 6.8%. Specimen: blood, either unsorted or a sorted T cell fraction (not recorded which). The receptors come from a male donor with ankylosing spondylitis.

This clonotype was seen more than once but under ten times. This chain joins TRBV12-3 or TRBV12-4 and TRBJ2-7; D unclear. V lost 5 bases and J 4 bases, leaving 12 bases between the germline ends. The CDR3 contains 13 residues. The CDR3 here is CASSPSRNYEQYF. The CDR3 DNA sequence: TGTGCCAGCAGTCCCAGCCGCAATTACGAGCAGTACTTC.

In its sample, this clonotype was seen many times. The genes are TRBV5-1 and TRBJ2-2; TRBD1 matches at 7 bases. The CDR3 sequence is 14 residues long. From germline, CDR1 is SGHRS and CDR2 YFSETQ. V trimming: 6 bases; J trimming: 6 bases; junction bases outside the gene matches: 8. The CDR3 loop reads CASKPGQQPGELFF. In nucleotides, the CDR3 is TGCGCCAGCAAACCGGGACAGCAACCCGGGGAGCTGTTTTTT.

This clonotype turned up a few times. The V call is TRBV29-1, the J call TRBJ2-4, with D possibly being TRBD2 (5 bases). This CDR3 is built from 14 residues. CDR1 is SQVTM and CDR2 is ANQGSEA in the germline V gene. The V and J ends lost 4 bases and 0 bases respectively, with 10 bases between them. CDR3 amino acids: CSVVGVQAKNIQYF. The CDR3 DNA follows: TGCAGCGTTGTCGGGGTCCAAGCCAAAAACATTCAGTACTTC.

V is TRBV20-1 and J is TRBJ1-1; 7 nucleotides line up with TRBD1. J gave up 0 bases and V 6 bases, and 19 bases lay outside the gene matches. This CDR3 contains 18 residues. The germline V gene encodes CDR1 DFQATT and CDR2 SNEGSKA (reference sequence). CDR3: CSAYLRGPNILLNTEAFF. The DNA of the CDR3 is TGCAGTGCCTACCTGAGGGGGCCAAACATCCTATTGAACACTGAAGCTTTCTTT.

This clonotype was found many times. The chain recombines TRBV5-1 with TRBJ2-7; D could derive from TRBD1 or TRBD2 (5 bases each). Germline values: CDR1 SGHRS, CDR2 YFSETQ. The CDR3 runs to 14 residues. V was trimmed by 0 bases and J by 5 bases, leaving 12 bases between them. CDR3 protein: CASSLVAGTNEQYF. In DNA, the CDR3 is TGCGCCAGCAGCTTGGTGGCAGGGACCAACGAGCAGTACTTC.